Below, one T cell receptor beta chain is given with its context. The entry originates in a study of T cell responses to AZD1222 COVID-19 vaccine. Method: immunoSEQ multiplex PCR; TCRdb's copy keeps in-frame clones and lacks some. The sample holds approximately 110,000 clones; about 85% are singletons and the top ten take less than 8%. Material: peripheral blood, obtained on day 0 of AZD1222 vaccination. This receptor was obtained from an adult in good health.

The CDR3 coding sequence is TGCGCCAGCAGCCTCGGACAGCTGGCTTTCTTT. Translation: CASSLGQLAFF. This sequence joins TRBV5-1 and TRBJ1-1, with a tentative D call TRBD1 (6 bases). Germline V CDR1 and CDR2: SGHRS, YFSETQ. There are 11 residues in the CDR3. Trimming stripped 4 bases from V and 11 bases from J, with 12 bases between.